These 28 T cell receptor beta chains share one sample of origin, sequenced in a study of blood T cell repertoires in COVID-19 (TCRdb year 2020). Libraries were constructed by the immunoSEQ multiplex PCR assay. Held by TCRdb, this immuneACCESS table contains in-frame sequences only and omits some clones. Under half of the omission traces to an unresolved V gene where checked; the cause of the rest is unknown. Present in this sample are almost 250,000 clones, around nine tenths of which were seen just once. The ten largest clones represent 1.5% to 2% of the sample. Sequencing used PBMCs or T cells enriched from blood (not recorded which). All receptors derive from a woman aged 50 to 60 who had recovered from COVID-19.

This clone occurred once. V is TRBV28 and J is TRBJ1-3; 9 positions agree with TRBD1. V was clipped by 6 bases and J by 1 base; unmatched bases: 10. CDR1 is MDHEN, CDR2 SYDVKM, per germline. CDR3 length equals 17 residues. CDR3 amino acids: CASRGTGTGLSGNTIYF. Here the CDR3 DNA reads TGTGCCAGCAGAGGGACCGGGACAGGGTTATCTGGAAACACCATATATTTT.

V gene TRBV5-1 combines with J gene TRBJ2-3, with a possible D match to TRBD2 (6 bases). Germline CDR1 is SGHRS and CDR2 is YFSETQ. This CDR3 contains 15 residues. The V end lost 2 bases, the J end lost 2 bases, and 12 bases lay between the germline ends. CDR3 loop: CASSFSPGLTDTQYF. The CDR3 nucleotides are TGCGCCAGCAGCTTTTCACCGGGACTCACAGATACGCAGTATTTT.

The chain has TRBV7-3 and TRBJ2-1, with D perhaps TRBD1 (6 bases). The germline V gene encodes CDR1 SGHTA and CDR2 FQGTGA. This CDR3 is built from 13 residues. Trimming pared 5 bases from V and 9 bases from J, leaving 14 bases between. The CDR3: CASSPSGASEQFF. Here the CDR3 DNA reads TGTGCCAGCAGCCCCTCAGGGGCCAGTGAGCAGTTCTTC.

Comments on this clone: In the same sample, other DNA sequences code for this CDR3. The chain has TRBV5-1 and TRBJ2-6; D is perhaps TRBD2 (6 bases). This CDR3 comprises 16 residues. With 3 bases removed from V and 0 bases from J, the gap between germline ends came to 10 bases. Germline V gene lookup returns CDR1 SGHRS and CDR2 YFSETQ. The CDR3 sequence: CASSSLGSSGANVLTF. CDR3 sequence (DNA): TGCGCCAGCAGCTCCCTCGGGAGCTCTGGGGCCAACGTCCTGACTTTC.

The gene calls are TRBV7-3 and TRBJ2-3, with a possible D match to TRBD2 (5 bases). The CDR3 contains 15 residues. The V end was cut by 5 bases, the J end by 2 bases, with 14 bases between. Germline-derived CDR1 and CDR2 are SGHTA and FQGTGA. CDR3 sequence reads: CASSITGEFTDTQYF. As DNA, the CDR3 is TGTGCCAGCAGCATCACCGGGGAGTTCACAGATACGCAGTATTTT. The full variable domain, with the rest looked up from reference TRBV7-3 and TRBJ2-3, is GAGVSQTPSNKVTEKGKYVELRCDPISGHTALYWYRQSLGQGPEFLIYFQGTGAADDSGLPNDRFFAVRPEGSVSTLKIQRTERGDSAVYLCASSITGEFTDTQYFGPGTRLTVL.

V and J are TRBV18 and TRBJ2-7; D is possibly TRBD2 (5 bases). Per germline, CDR1 KGHSH and CDR2 LQKENI. The length of the CDR3 is 13 residues. V was pared by 3 bases and J by 2 bases, with 8 bases between. The CDR3 nucleotides are TGTGCCAGCTCACCTAGGACTGCCTACGAGCAGTACTTC. Protein product: CASSPRTAYEQYF. The full variable domain, rest sourced from reference TRBV18 and TRBJ2-7, is NAGVMQNPRHLVRRRGQEARLRCSPMKGHSHVYWYRQLPEEGLKFMVYLQKENIIDESGMPKERFSAEFPKEGPSILRIQQVVRGDSAAYFCASSPRTAYEQYFGPGTRLTVT.

The chain joins TRBV18 to TRBJ2-1; D is possibly TRBD1 (5 bases). Between the trimmed V and J ends, which lost 5 bases and 6 bases, there was a span of 8 bases. The CDR3 is 12 amino acids. Germline CDR1 KGHSH, CDR2 LQKENI. The CDR3 spells CASSSRGNEQFF. The CDR3 nucleotides are TGTGCCAGCTCATCAAGGGGCAATGAGCAGTTCTTC.

The chain combines TRBV18 with TRBJ2-7; no clear D gene. The CDR3 spans 14 residues. The germline V gene has CDR1 KGHSH and CDR2 LQKENI. V dropped 4 bases and J dropped 0 bases, with 10 bases sitting between them. CDR3 region: CASSLDSSSYEQYF. The CDR3 coding sequence is TGTGCCAGCTCACTAGATTCAAGCTCCTACGAGCAGTACTTC.

The chain employs TRBV21-1 and TRBJ2-1; TRBD1 was called by the table and not checked on the DNA. TRBV21-1 has pseudogene status. This CDR3 is 18 amino acids long. The CDR3 bases are TGTGCCAGCAGCAAAGTATGGGGCGTAAATTTCCCCAACAATGAGCAGTTCTTC. It encodes CASSKVWGVNFPNNEQFF.

The chain links TRBV5-4 to TRBJ2-5; D may be TRBD2 (5 bases). This CDR3 region has 14 residues. V was cut by 3 bases and J by 1 base, with 10 bases left in between. Per germline, CDR1 SGHNT and CDR2 YYREEE (reference sequence). In DNA form, the CDR3 reads TGTGCCAGCAGCTCAACTAGGACCCAAGAGACCCAGTACTTC. This encodes CASSSTRTQETQYF.

The chain joins TRBV30 to TRBJ1-5; 7 bases agree with TRBD1. CDR3 length equals 15 residues. V was pared by 2 bases and J by 8 bases, with 12 bases of the junction left unmatched. Germline CDR1 GTSNPN, CDR2 SVGIG (reference sequence). DNA for the CDR3: TGTGCCTGGAGTAGATCAGGGGGACAGTCTAAGCCCCAGCATTTT. This gives the protein CAWSRSGGQSKPQHF.

V usage is TRBV30 and J usage is TRBJ1-5; perhaps TRBD1 as D (5 bases). Trimming cost V 0 bases and J 3 bases, with 9 bases left between them. Germline lookup yields CDR1 GTSNPN and CDR2 SVGIG (reference sequence). The length of the CDR3 is 14 residues. CDR3 sequence (DNA): TGTGCCTGGAGTGTTGACAGCTACAATCAGCCCCAGCATTTT. Amino acid sequence: CAWSVDSYNQPQHF.

The chain uses TRBV2 and TRBJ1-2; a possible D gene is TRBD1 (6 bases). This CDR3 has 14 residues. Germline assignment: CDR1 SNHLY and CDR2 FYNNEI. The V end was cut by 7 bases, the J end by 4 bases, with 16 bases between. The CDR3 sequence is CASNLGQSAYGYTF. In DNA form, the CDR3 reads TGTGCCAGCAACCTCGGACAGTCAGCCTATGGCTACACCTTC.

V usage is TRBV4-1 and J usage is TRBJ2-2; 10 nucleotides agree with TRBD1. The junction had 5 bases not matched to a gene; V was cut back by 6 bases and J by 7 bases. Germline V lookup: CDR1 MGHRA, CDR2 YSYEKL. This CDR3 region has 14 residues. CDR3 protein: CASRRQGAIGELFF. The DNA of the CDR3 is TGCGCCAGCAGGAGACAGGGGGCGATCGGGGAGCTGTTTTTT.

The chain uses TRBV19 and TRBJ1-2; D possibly corresponds to TRBD1 (6 bases). This CDR3 region has 15 residues. V lost 9 bases and J lost 2, with 19 bases in between. Germline values: CDR1 LNHDA, CDR2 SQIVND (reference sequence). The CDR3 region is CASSFLGGQNYGYTF. The CDR3, as DNA: TGTGCCAGCTCTTTCCTCGGGGGGCAGAACTATGGCTACACCTTC. The whole variable domain, filled in from reference TRBV19 and TRBJ1-2, reads DGGITQSPKYLFRKEGQNVTLSCEQNLNHDAMYWYRQDPGQGLRLIYYSQIVNDFQKGDIAEGYSVSREKKESFPLTVTSAQKNPTAFYLCASSFLGGQNYGYTFGSGTRLTVV.

The V gene is TRBV12-3 or TRBV12-4, the J gene TRBJ2-2; a weak D match, TRBD1 (5 bases). With 6 bases removed from V and 3 bases from J, the gap between germline ends came to 8 bases. The CDR3 has 13 amino acids. DNA of the CDR3: TGTGCCAGCAGCTTGACAGACACCGGGGAGCTGTTTTTT. Translating gives CASSLTDTGELFF.

This chain uses TRBV6-1 with TRBJ1-2, with 8 positions matching TRBD1. V trimming: 3 bases; J trimming: 7 bases; junction bases outside the gene matches: 4. Germline V CDR1 and CDR2: MNHNS, SASEGT. The CDR3 spans 13 residues. In DNA, the CDR3 is TGTGCCAGCAGTGACAGGGGGCAAGGTGGCTACACCTTC. Protein: CASSDRGQGGYTF.

CDR3 amino acids: CASSFLGGDDTDTQYF. The CDR3 bases are TGTGCCAGCAGTTTTTTGGGGGGGGACGACACAGATACGCAGTATTTT. The chain joins TRBV27 to TRBJ2-3, with 7 bases fitting TRBD2. Looked up from germline, CDR1 is MNHEY and CDR2 is SMNVEV (reference sequence). V lost 3 bases and J lost 2; bases outside the gene matches: 8. This CDR3 is 16 amino acids long.

This clone has only a few counts. The chain is built from TRBV12-3 or TRBV12-4 and TRBJ1-2; tentatively, D is TRBD1 (6 bases). Deletions cut 3 bases from V and 8 bases from J, with 13 bases between. CDR3 length equals 13 residues. CDR3 region: CASSFGGLGGYTF. The CDR3 nucleotides read TGTGCCAGCAGTTTCGGGGGGCTTGGGGGCTACACCTTC.

This chain uses TRBV4-1 with TRBJ1-4; D is unclear. V gave up 3 bases and J gave up 5 bases, with 4 bases separating them. Looked up from germline, CDR1 is MGHRA and CDR2 is YSYEKL. The CDR3 covers 12 residues. CDR3 nucleotide sequence: TGCGCCAGCAGCCATCTAAATGAAAAACTGTTTTTT. It yields the protein CASSHLNEKLFF.

This rearrangement joins TRBV5-4 to TRBJ2-5; TRBD2 is a possible D gene (5 bases). Germline lookup yields CDR1 SGHNT and CDR2 YYREEE (reference sequence). The CDR3 runs 13 residues. V was cut by 4 bases and J by 5 bases, with 12 bases left in between. This CDR3 is CASSEGRGETQYF. CDR3 coding DNA: TGTGCCAGCAGCGAGGGCCGAGGGGAGACCCAGTACTTC.

This clone was seen more than once but under ten times. The chain combines TRBV5-4 with TRBJ1-2, with a possible D match to TRBD1 (5 bases). The ends were cut back, 0 bases at V and 2 bases at J, with 8 bases in the middle. Looked up from germline, CDR1 is SGHNT and CDR2 is YYREEE (reference sequence). The CDR3 covers 14 residues. The CDR3 here is CASSLAGQNYGYTF. CDR3 sequence (DNA): TGTGCCAGCAGCTTGGCAGGACAAAACTATGGCTACACCTTC.

The chain combines TRBV2 with TRBJ2-5; D perhaps matches TRBD2 (5 bases). Germline V lookup: CDR1 SNHLY, CDR2 FYNNEI. V lost 4 bases and J 5 bases, leaving 8 bases between the germline ends. The CDR3 is 12 residues long. CDR3 loop: CASSVRGETQYF. CDR3 nucleotide sequence: TGTGCCAGCAGTGTTAGAGGGGAGACCCAGTACTTC.

The chain links TRBV5-6 to TRBJ2-7, with TRBD1 matching 9 bases. Germline CDR1 SGHDT, CDR2 YYEEEE. The CDR3 length is 16 residues. The junction had 8 bases not matched to a gene; V was cut back by 1 base and J by 3 bases. The CDR3 bases are TGTGCCAGCAGCTTGACAGGGGGCCTAAATCACTACGAGCAGTACTTC. The encoded protein is CASSLTGGLNHYEQYF.

The chain couples TRBV11-1 to TRBJ1-1; TRBD1 matches at 9 bases. The CDR3 has 15 residues. The germline V gene has CDR1 SGHAT and CDR2 FQDESV (reference sequence). The V gene end was trimmed by 7 bases and the J gene end by 0 bases; junction bases not matched to a gene: 6. CDR3 loop: CASKKQGAMNTEAFF. Written as DNA, the CDR3 is TGTGCCAGCAAAAAACAGGGGGCTATGAACACTGAAGCTTTCTTT.

J is TRBJ1-2 and V is TRBV20-1; the match to TRBD1 covers 9 bases. There are 13 residues in the CDR3. Germline CDR1 is DFQATT and CDR2 is SNEGSKA (reference sequence). V was clipped by 3 bases and J by 5 bases; unmatched bases: 4. The CDR3 is CSASTGQGYGYTF. In nucleotides, the CDR3 is TGCAGTGCTAGTACGGGACAGGGTTATGGCTACACCTTC.

The chain uses TRBV19 and TRBJ1-1; TRBD1 might be the D (5 bases). The germline V gene has CDR1 LNHDA and CDR2 SQIVND (reference sequence). Trimming removed 3 bases from V and 1 base from J, with 12 bases in between. The CDR3 loop spans 15 amino acids. CDR3 sequence reads: CASSIARQGNTEAFF. As DNA, the CDR3 is TGTGCCAGTAGTATCGCTCGGCAGGGGAACACTGAAGCTTTCTTT.

The chain combines TRBV2 with TRBJ2-2; no clear D gene. Trimming left V 2 bases short and J 2 bases short, with 9 bases between. This CDR3 has 15 residues. Germline CDR1 SNHLY, CDR2 FYNNEI. The CDR3 DNA is TGTGCCAGCAGTGAATTTCAGGTCAACACCGGGGAGCTGTTTTTT. This gives the protein CASSEFQVNTGELFF. Looking up the rest from reference TRBV2 and TRBJ2-2 gives the full variable domain: EPEVTQTPSHQVTQMGQEVILRCVPISNHLYFYWYRQILGQKVEFLVSFYNNEISEKSEIFDDQFSVERPDGSNFTLKIRSTKLEDSAMYFCASSEFQVNTGELFFGEGSRLTVL.